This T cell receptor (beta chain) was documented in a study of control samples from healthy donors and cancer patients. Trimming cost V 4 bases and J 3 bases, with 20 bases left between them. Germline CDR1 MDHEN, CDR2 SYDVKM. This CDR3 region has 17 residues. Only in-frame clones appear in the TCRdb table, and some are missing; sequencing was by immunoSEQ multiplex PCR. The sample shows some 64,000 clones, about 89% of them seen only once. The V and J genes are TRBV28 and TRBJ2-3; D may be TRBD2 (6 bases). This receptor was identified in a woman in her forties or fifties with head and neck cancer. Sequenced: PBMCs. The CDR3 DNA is TGTGCCAGCAGTTCCCCGCTACAGGACGGGGGAACAGATACGCAGTATTTT. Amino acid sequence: CASSSPLQDGGTDTQYF.